Listed here are 32 T cell receptor beta chains from one sample, sequenced in a study of T cell responses to AZD1222 COVID-19 vaccine. Only in-frame clones appear in the TCRdb table, and some are missing; sequencing was by immunoSEQ multiplex PCR. The sample holds roughly 50,000 clones, 65% to 90% seen once. Sequences were derived from peripheral blood, sampled 28 days after the second AZD1222 dose. These receptors all stem from an adult who received the AZD1222 COVID-19 vaccine.

The chain combines TRBV28 with TRBJ2-7; 7 positions match TRBD1. V gave up 2 bases and J gave up 0 bases; unmatched junction bases: 7. Germline-derived CDR1 and CDR2 are MDHEN and SYDVKM. CDR3 size: 16 residues. The CDR3, as DNA: TGTGCCAGCAGTTTACCCACAGGGGCCACCTCCTACGAGCAGTACTTC. Residues: CASSLPTGATSYEQYF. The full variable domain, with the rest looked up from reference TRBV28 and TRBJ2-7, is DVKVTQSSRYLVKRTGEKVFLECVQDMDHENMFWYRQDPGLGLRLIYFSYDVKMKEKGDIPEGYSVSREKKERFSLILESASTNQTSMYLCASSLPTGATSYEQYFGPGTRLTVT.

J is TRBJ1-3 and V is TRBV7-2, with D possibly TRBD1 on 5 matching bases. The CDR3 extends over 14 amino acids. The germline V gene has CDR1 SGHTA and CDR2 FQGNSA. The V end lost 5 bases, the J end lost 4 bases, and 12 bases lay between the germline ends. CDR3 DNA: TGTGCCAGCAGCCAGGGCAGGGCCGGAAACACCATATATTTT. This gives the protein CASSQGRAGNTIYF.

This clone came up once. V usage is TRBV30 and J usage is TRBJ1-3; D not resolved. Per germline, CDR1 GTSNPN and CDR2 SVGIG (reference sequence). With 1 base removed from V and 4 bases from J, the gap between germline ends came to 11 bases. The CDR3 is 14 residues long. Here the CDR3 DNA reads TGTGCCTGGAGTGGCCGGGGAGCCGGAAACACCATATATTTT. Its translation: CAWSGRGAGNTIYF.

A single count supports this clone. The chain links TRBV27 to TRBJ2-1; 8 positions match TRBD2. This CDR3 comprises 16 residues. Germline loops: CDR1 MNHEY, CDR2 SMNVEV (reference sequence). V lost 5 bases and J lost 5; bases outside the gene matches: 11. CDR3 amino acids: CASSRSSGRWDNEQFF. The DNA for the CDR3 is TGTGCCAGCAGTCGTTCAAGCGGGAGATGGGACAATGAGCAGTTCTTC.

The chain employs TRBV24-1 and TRBJ1-2; D unresolved. The ends were cut back, 5 bases at V and 0 bases at J, with 15 bases in the middle. Germline CDR1 and CDR2: KGHDR and SFDVKD. This CDR3 spans 16 amino acids. The CDR3 DNA reads TGTGCCACCAGTGCTCCAGGATCTCCAGCTAACTATGGCTACACCTTC. Protein: CATSAPGSPANYGYTF.

The chain carries TRBV5-1 and TRBJ2-7; 7 positions agree with TRBD1. In germline, CDR1 is SGHRS, CDR2 YFSETQ. The CDR3 has 17 amino acids. The junction had 9 bases not matched to a gene; V was cut back by 0 bases and J by 0 bases. CDR3 amino acids: CASSLALRGRRSYEQYF. CDR3 in DNA: TGCGCCAGCAGCTTGGCCTTGAGGGGGCGCCGCTCCTACGAGCAGTACTTC.

This rearrangement joins TRBV19 to TRBJ1-1; maybe TRBD1 (6 bases). CDR1 is LNHDA and CDR2 is SQIVND in the germline V gene (reference sequence). CDR3 length: 15 amino acids. V lost 4 bases, J lost 0 bases, and 12 bases lay in between. CDR3 nucleotides: TGTGCCAGTAGTAAGGTGGACAGCATGAACACTGAAGCTTTCTTT. Amino acids: CASSKVDSMNTEAFF. Drawing the rest from reference TRBV19 and TRBJ1-1, the complete variable domain is DGGITQSPKYLFRKEGQNVTLSCEQNLNHDAMYWYRQDPGQGLRLIYYSQIVNDFQKGDIAEGYSVSREKKESFPLTVTSAQKNPTAFYLCASSKVDSMNTEAFFGQGTRLTVV.

V and J are TRBV4-1 and TRBJ2-2, with TRBD2 matching 16 bases. J was trimmed by 4 bases and V by 5 bases; bases with no gene match: 10. The germline V gene has CDR1 MGHRA and CDR2 YSYEKL. The CDR3 has 19 residues. The CDR3 sequence: CASSKPGLAGGPVTGELFF. CDR3 DNA: TGCGCCAGCAGCAAGCCGGGACTAGCGGGAGGGCCGGTCACCGGGGAGCTGTTTTTT.

The chain carries TRBV28 and TRBJ1-1; 9 bases map to TRBD1. The CDR3 has 14 residues. In germline, CDR1 is MDHEN, CDR2 SYDVKM. CDR3 nucleotides: TGTCCAAACTCCGGGACAGGGCAGAACACTGAAGCTTTCTTT. Translating it yields CPNSGTGQNTEAFF.

This chain joins TRBV7-6 and TRBJ1-4, with D uncertain. The CDR3 loop spans 15 amino acids. Trimming stripped 2 bases from V and 0 bases from J, with 7 bases between. Looked up from germline, CDR1 is SGHVS and CDR2 is FNYEAQ. The CDR3 sequence: CASSLWRATNEKLFF. The DNA of the CDR3 is TGTGCCAGCAGCTTATGGAGGGCAACTAATGAAAAACTGTTTTTT.

This clone was seen only a few times. The chain recombines TRBV28 with TRBJ1-1; weak D call: TRBD1 (6 bases). The CDR3 has 11 residues. V gave up 5 bases and J gave up 9 bases, with 10 bases separating them. Germline values: CDR1 MDHEN, CDR2 SYDVKM. CDR3 region: CASSRQGQAFF. For the CDR3, the DNA is TGTGCCAGCAGTCGGCAGGGGCAAGCTTTCTTT.

This chain links TRBV4-2 with TRBJ2-4; 9 nucleotides align to TRBD2. The CDR3 is 16 amino acids. Germline V gene data show CDR1 as LGHNA and CDR2 as YNFKEQ. V lost 1 base to trimming and J lost 5 bases; unmatched junction nucleotides: 6. The CDR3 sequence is CASSQGSSGNQNIQYF. The CDR3 DNA reads as TGTGCCAGCAGCCAAGGGTCTAGCGGGAATCAAAACATTCAGTACTTC.

The genes are TRBV29-1 and TRBJ1-1, with D possibly matching TRBD1 (5 bases). This CDR3 spans 14 amino acids. Germline CDR1 and CDR2: SQVTM and ANQGSEA. Trimming left V 6 bases short and J 0 bases short, with 14 bases between. This chain's CDR3 is CSVYYGGMNTEAFF. The CDR3 nucleotides read TGCAGCGTCTATTACGGGGGGATGAACACTGAAGCTTTCTTT.

This sequence joins TRBV7-9 and TRBJ2-1; 12 nucleotides line up with TRBD2. Germline V lookup: CDR1 SEHNR, CDR2 FQNEAQ (reference sequence). V lost 1 base, J lost 11 bases, and 3 bases stayed unmatched. The CDR3 contains 14 residues. The CDR3 protein is CASSLGGLAGKQFF. In nucleotides, the CDR3 is TGTGCCAGCAGCTTAGGAGGACTAGCGGGAAAGCAGTTCTTC. The entire variable domain, with the rest obtained from reference TRBV7-9 and TRBJ2-1, is as follows: DTGVSQNPRHKITKRGQNVTFRCDPISEHNRLYWYRQTLGQGPEFLTYFQNEAQLEKSRLLSDRFSAERPKGSFSTLEIQRTEQGDSAMYLCASSLGGLAGKQFFGPGTRLTVL.

This clone was counted a few times. V gene TRBV5-8 combines with J gene TRBJ1-5; no definite D call. The CDR3 is 13 residues long. Germline CDR1 is SGHTS and CDR2 is YDEGEE. The V end was cut by 3 bases, the J end by 3 bases, with 7 bases between. DNA of the CDR3: TGTGCCAGCAGCTCGCGGACCAATCAGCCCCAGCATTTT. Protein product: CASSSRTNQPQHF.

The chain joins TRBV29-1 to TRBJ2-5; D call uncertain. CDR1 and CDR2 from the germline V gene are SQVTM and ANQGSEA. V was pared by 1 base and J by 1 base, with 4 bases between. The CDR3 totals 12 residues. In DNA form, the CDR3 reads TGCAGCGTTGAAGGGCTCCAAGAGACCCAGTACTTC. Translation gives CSVEGLQETQYF.

J is TRBJ2-1 and V is TRBV19, with 8 bases identical to TRBD1. After removal of 7 bases from V and 6 bases from J, the junction contained 8 bases not matched to a gene. This CDR3 comprises 14 residues. Germline V gives CDR1 LNHDA, CDR2 SQIVND (reference sequence). CDR3 amino acids: CASTQGARGNEQFF. CDR3 DNA: TGTGCCAGTACCCAGGGGGCAAGGGGCAATGAGCAGTTCTTC. Full variable domain (outside the CDR3, taken from reference TRBV19 and TRBJ2-1): DGGITQSPKYLFRKEGQNVTLSCEQNLNHDAMYWYRQDPGQGLRLIYYSQIVNDFQKGDIAEGYSVSREKKESFPLTVTSAQKNPTAFYLCASTQGARGNEQFFGPGTRLTVL.

The chain recombines TRBV6-5 with TRBJ1-3, with unresolved D. Per the germline V gene, CDR1 is MNHEY and CDR2 is SVGAGI. This CDR3 has 12 amino acids. V was trimmed by 8 bases and J by 3 bases, leaving 8 bases between them. The CDR3 DNA is TGTGCCAGCGGGTTCCGTGGAAACACCATATATTTT. Amino acids: CASGFRGNTIYF.

The chain is built from TRBV6-5 and TRBJ1-2; 8 positions agree with TRBD1. With 0 bases clipped from V and 2 bases from J, the junction kept 2 bases outside the gene matches. The CDR3 has 15 amino acids. Germline V gene lookup returns CDR1 MNHEY and CDR2 SVGAGI. The CDR3 bases are TGTGCCAGCAGTTACTCCGGGACAGGCAACTATGGCTACACCTTC. It is translated as CASSYSGTGNYGYTF.

V gene TRBV5-4 combines with J gene TRBJ2-3, with 7 bases fitting TRBD2. The V and J ends lost 4 bases and 6 bases, in that order; junction bases with no gene match: 8. The germline V gene has CDR1 SGHNT and CDR2 YYREEE (reference sequence). The CDR3 runs 14 residues. CDR3 coding DNA: TGTGCCAGCAGCCCGGCGGGCGGGAGTGATACGCAGTATTTT. As protein: CASSPAGGSDTQYF. The full variable domain, its missing parts supplied by reference TRBV5-4 and TRBJ2-3, is ETGVTQSPTHLIKTRGQQVTLRCSSQSGHNTVSWYQQALGQGPQFIFQYYREEENGRGNFPPRFSGLQFPNYSSELNVNALELDDSALYLCASSPAGGSDTQYFGPGTRLTVL.

The V gene is TRBV3-1 (or the pseudogene TRBV3-2), the J gene TRBJ2-7; TRBD1 matches 10 bases. The trim removed 2 bases at V and 1 base at J, leaving 8 bases unmatched. The CDR3 extends over 17 amino acids. Germline V gives CDR1 LGHDT, CDR2 YNNKEL (reference sequence). The CDR3 loop is CASSQLGTGERSYEQYF. CDR3 sequence (DNA): TGTGCCAGCAGCCAACTAGGGACAGGGGAGCGATCCTACGAGCAGTACTTC.

This clone was observed once. J is TRBJ1-1 and V is TRBV21-1; TRBD1, as called in the table, went unchecked against the DNA. TRBV21-1 is an annotated pseudogene. This CDR3 spans 14 amino acids. CDR3 DNA sequence: TGTGCCAGCAGCCAAAGCCCCAGGGTGTCTGAAGCTTTCTTT. Encoded protein: CASSQSPRVSEAFF.

The chain links TRBV19 to TRBJ1-6; the D gene is possibly TRBD1 (6 bases). V dropped 3 bases and J dropped 7 bases, with 10 bases sitting between them. This CDR3 comprises 14 residues. Germline CDR1 and CDR2: LNHDA and SQIVND (reference sequence). The CDR3 region is CASSIGGPNSPLHF. In DNA form, the CDR3 reads TGTGCCAGTAGTATCGGGGGGCCCAATTCACCCCTCCACTTT.

The V and J genes are TRBV30 and TRBJ1-5; D remains ambiguous. V lost 4 bases to trimming and J lost 5 bases, with 15 bases between them. The germline V gene has CDR1 GTSNPN and CDR2 SVGIG (reference sequence). The CDR3 contains 14 residues. The CDR3 DNA reads TGTGCCTGGATAAGCGAGAGGAGCGATCAGCCCCAGCATTTT. It specifies CAWISERSDQPQHF.

Here the CDR3 reads CASSWTGAEQFF. For the CDR3, the DNA is TGTGCCAGCAGCTGGACAGGGGCTGAGCAGTTCTTC. The V and J genes are TRBV3-1 (or the pseudogene TRBV3-2) and TRBJ2-1; 9 bases map to TRBD1. The CDR3 is made up of 12 amino acids. V dropped 5 bases and J dropped 9; count of bases not matched to a gene: 2. CDR1 is LGHDT and CDR2 is YNNKEL in the germline V gene (reference sequence).

V usage is TRBV11-2 and J usage is TRBJ1-1, with no clear D. This CDR3 has 14 amino acids. Trimming removed 5 bases from V and 4 bases from J, with 14 bases in between. CDR1 and CDR2 from the germline V gene are SGHAT and FQNNGV. CDR3: CASSTDFSGTEAFF. The CDR3 region has the DNA TGTGCCAGCAGCACAGATTTTTCGGGCACTGAAGCTTTCTTT.

This clone was detected a few times. This chain links TRBV11-3 with TRBJ1-4; perhaps TRBD1 as D (5 bases). Trimming pared 5 bases from V and 4 bases from J, leaving 14 bases between. The CDR3 is made up of 15 amino acids. Germline V gene data show CDR1 as SGHNT and CDR2 as YENEEA. The CDR3 nucleotides are TGTGCCAGCAGCCGAAGGGACGGACTTAATGAAAAACTGTTTTTT. Translation gives CASSRRDGLNEKLFF.

The V gene is TRBV7-2, the J gene TRBJ2-7, with a possible D match to TRBD2 (5 bases). Germline V gene sequence: CDR1 SGHTA, CDR2 FQGNSA. There are 13 residues in the CDR3. Trimming took off 2 bases at V and 3 bases at J, with 8 bases between the two ends. This CDR3 is CASSLNGIYEQYF. The CDR3 coding sequence is TGTGCCAGCAGCTTAAACGGGATCTACGAGCAGTACTTC.

The chain combines TRBV7-2 with TRBJ2-7; D remains unclear. Between the trimmed V and J ends, which lost 1 base and 8 bases, there was a span of 9 bases. This CDR3 has 12 amino acids. CDR1 and CDR2 from the germline V gene are SGHTA and FQGNSA. The DNA of the CDR3 is TGTGCCAGCAGCTTAGATCCAACGAAGCAGTACTTC. It translates to CASSLDPTKQYF.

V and J are TRBV20-1 and TRBJ1-2; D is uncertain. This CDR3 contains 11 residues. Germline V gene sequence: CDR1 DFQATT, CDR2 SNEGSKA (reference sequence). V was clipped by 5 bases and J by 4 bases, with 8 bases between them. The CDR3 DNA reads as TGCAGTGCTGGAGTTAGCTATGGCTACACCTTC. Its translation: CSAGVSYGYTF.

This clone has a handful of counts. The chain recombines TRBV7-9 with TRBJ1-1, with D hard to call. This CDR3 contains 12 residues. Trimming pared 5 bases from V and 11 bases from J, leaving 15 bases between. Germline V CDR1 and CDR2: SEHNR, FQNEAQ (reference sequence). The CDR3 protein is CASSVGPLYAFF. The DNA for the CDR3 is TGTGCCAGCAGCGTTGGCCCGTTGTATGCTTTCTTT.

The gene calls are TRBV28 and TRBJ2-4; 8 positions agree with TRBD2. This CDR3 is 14 amino acids long. From germline, CDR1 is MDHEN and CDR2 SYDVKM. After removal of 1 base from V and 5 bases from J, the junction contained 1 base not matched to a gene. The CDR3 region has the DNA TGTGCCAGCAGTTTATTACTAGCGGAAAACATTCAGTACTTC. It is translated as CASSLLLAENIQYF.